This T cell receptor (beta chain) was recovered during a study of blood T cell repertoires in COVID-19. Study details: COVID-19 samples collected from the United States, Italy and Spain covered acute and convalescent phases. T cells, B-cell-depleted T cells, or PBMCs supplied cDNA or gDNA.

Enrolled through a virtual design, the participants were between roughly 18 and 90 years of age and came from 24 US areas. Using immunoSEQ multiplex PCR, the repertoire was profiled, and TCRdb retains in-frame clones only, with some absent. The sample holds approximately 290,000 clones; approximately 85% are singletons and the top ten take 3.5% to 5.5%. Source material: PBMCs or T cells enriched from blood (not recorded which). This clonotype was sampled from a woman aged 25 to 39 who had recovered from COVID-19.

The CDR3 region has the DNA TGTGCCAGCAGCTTGGGACTAGCGGGAGAGGTGCAGTATTTT. Its protein product is CASSLGLAGEVQYF. This sequence joins TRBV11-2 and TRBJ2-3; 14 nucleotides match TRBD2. Germline V gene data show CDR1 as SGHAT and CDR2 as FQNNGV. The V and J ends lost 3 bases and 11 bases, in that order; junction bases with no gene match: 4. This CDR3 has 14 amino acids.